The following is a T cell receptor beta chain sequence with its context. This entry belongs to a study of CD8 T cells in Susac syndrome. V was trimmed by 3 bases and J by 0 bases, leaving 10 bases between them. The CDR3 runs 15 residues. Per the germline V gene, CDR1 is LNHNV and CDR2 is YYDKDF (reference sequence). Reverse transcription used roughly 0.5 to 1 ug RNA and random hexamers. MiXCR, applied by TCRdb to the immunoSEQ multiplex PCR reads, yields one record per CDR3 protein. The repertoire holds 120,000 to 150,000 distinct CDR3 sequences, with approximately 93% as singletons. TEMRA cells were FACS-enriched, and CD8+ and CD4+ T cells were isolated negatively.

The rearrangement links TRBV15 to TRBJ2-3, with D uncertain. Sequencing used CD4+ T cells from PBMCs. This TCR was sampled from a human donor in good health. In DNA form, the CDR3 reads TGTGCCACCAGCAGGCTTCAGCAAAGCACAGATACGCAGTATTTT. It encodes CATSRLQQSTDTQYF.